Detailed here is one T cell receptor (beta chain). The V gene lost 6 bases and the J gene lost 6 bases, with 17 bases spanning the gap. This CDR3 region has 15 residues. The source of the sample is a study of identical twins. TCRdb redid the calling of the 5' RACE reads with MiXCR, one entry per CDR3 protein. This sample has 450,000 or so distinct CDR3 sequences; roughly an eighth occur once, and the top ten carry about 0.97%. The data also belong to a second study, concerning yellow fever vaccine responses in identical twins. As that report states: After vaccination, twins' T cell response reportedly seemed partly convergent, partly personalized.

The clonotype was recovered from a young woman in good health. Sequencing input: CD4+ T cells sorted from blood. The rearrangement links TRBV12-3 or TRBV12-4 to TRBJ2-2, with a weak D call TRBD2 (6 bases). The CDR3 loop is CASSPGGMVAGELFF. DNA for the CDR3: TGTGCCAGCAGCCCCGGCGGGATGGTCGCCGGGGAGCTGTTTTTT.